One and the same sample provided the 31 T cell receptor beta chains below, sequenced in a study of response to subunit inactivated influenza vaccine. One entry per CDR3 protein results from TCRdb running MiXCR on the RT-PCR reads. The table lists a few hundred thousand distinct CDR3 sequences, 11% to 15% of them singletons. The sample here was PBMCs from blood, taken about 11 days after vaccination. The receptor source for this set is a man aged 45-65 years who received an inactivated influenza vaccine.

The V and J genes are TRBV30 and TRBJ1-6; no clear D gene. CDR3 length: 14 residues. V gave up 4 bases and J gave up 6 bases, with 13 bases separating them. Germline CDR1 and CDR2: GTSNPN and SVGIG (reference sequence). The CDR3 region has the DNA TGTGCCTGGACTCTGGGGATCCTTAATTCACCCCTCCACTTT. Translating it yields CAWTLGILNSPLHF.

In its sample, this clonotype was seen a few times. This chain links TRBV3-1 with TRBJ1-1; no clear D gene. Germline V gives CDR1 LGHDT, CDR2 YNNKEL (reference sequence). V was cut by 1 base and J by 4 bases, with 13 bases left in between. The CDR3 contains 15 residues. The CDR3 coding sequence is TGTGCCAGCAGCCAAGGGGCGGGGTGGAGCACTGAAGCTTTCTTT. Its translation: CASSQGAGWSTEAFF.

Only a few counts were recorded for this clonotype. This sequence joins TRBV4-3 and TRBJ2-2; 8 bases align to TRBD1. Losses at the gene ends were 1 base for V and 6 bases for J; bases not matched to a gene: 13. CDR3 length equals 18 residues. CDR1 LGHNA and CDR2 YSLEER come from the germline V gene. The CDR3 DNA sequence: TGCGCCAGCAGCCAAGCCGGTGGTGCAGGGGGCTTGGCCGGGGAGCTGTTTTTT. Protein: CASSQAGGAGGLAGELFF.

The chain couples TRBV6-1 to TRBJ1-5; D unclear. V gave up 3 bases and J gave up 1 base, with 7 bases separating them. Germline CDR1 and CDR2: MNHNS and SASEGT. The CDR3 runs 14 residues. CDR3 protein: CASSENRSNQPQHF. The CDR3 DNA reads as TGTGCCAGCAGTGAGAATCGGAGCAATCAGCCCCAGCATTTT.

This clonotype has a count of ten or more. This chain connects TRBV27 to TRBJ1-1; tentatively, D is TRBD1 (5 bases). The CDR3 runs 16 residues. Per germline, CDR1 MNHEY and CDR2 SMNVEV (reference sequence). Trimming took 6 bases from V and 1 from J, leaving 18 bases between them. CDR3 DNA sequence: TGTGCCAGCAGCTTAACCGGGACGGAGAAGAACACTGAAGCTTTCTTT. It yields the protein CASSLTGTEKNTEAFF.

This clonotype showed up just a few times. The chain links TRBV6-2 or TRBV6-3 to TRBJ2-5; D uncertain. The V and J ends lost 5 bases and 3 bases respectively, with 7 bases between them. Germline CDR1 reads MNHEY; CDR2 reads SVGEGT. The length of the CDR3 is 12 residues. The CDR3 region has the DNA TGTGCCAGCAGTCAACACGAAGAGACCCAGTACTTC. It translates to CASSQHEETQYF.

This chain connects TRBV20-1 to TRBJ1-5, with no clear D. This CDR3 has 13 residues. From germline, CDR1 is DFQATT and CDR2 SNEGSKA (reference sequence). The V end lost 6 bases, the J end lost 7 bases, and 16 bases lay between the germline ends. In DNA, the CDR3 is TGCAGTGCAACTCCGGAGGGAGGGCAGCCCCAGCATTTT. Protein product: CSATPEGGQPQHF.

The V gene is TRBV25-1, the J gene TRBJ1-2; a weak D match, TRBD1 (5 bases). Per the germline V gene, CDR1 is MGHDK and CDR2 is SYGVNS. The CDR3 contains 13 residues. Between the trimmed V and J ends, which lost 3 bases and 6 bases, there was a span of 11 bases. The CDR3 sequence: CASSDPGLDGYTF. The CDR3 DNA reads as TGTGCCAGCAGTGACCCAGGGTTGGATGGCTACACCTTC.

J is TRBJ2-1 and V is TRBV29-1; weak D call: TRBD1 (5 bases). CDR3 size: 13 residues. V gave up 5 bases and J gave up 4 bases, with 12 bases separating them. Germline values: CDR1 SQVTM, CDR2 ANQGSEA. The DNA of the CDR3 is TGCAGCGTTTCTGGACAAGTTTACAATGAGCAGTTCTTC. Translated, it gives CSVSGQVYNEQFF.

This clonotype has a handful of counts. The chain recombines TRBV4-3 with TRBJ1-2; D is unclear. Germline CDR1 reads LGHNA; CDR2 reads YSLEER. Trimming took off 1 base at V and 4 bases at J, with 13 bases between the two ends. The CDR3 sequence is 15 residues long. CDR3 bases: TGCGCCAGCAGCCAAGCAGCAACAGCATCCTATGGCTACACCTTC. Its protein is CASSQAATASYGYTF.

The chain carries TRBV5-1 and TRBJ2-5; D is perhaps TRBD2 (5 bases). This CDR3 has 13 residues. Germline lookup yields CDR1 SGHRS and CDR2 YFSETQ. V lost 6 bases to trimming and J lost 4 bases, with 13 bases between them. This CDR3 reads CASNSNGIETQYF. The CDR3 DNA reads as TGCGCCAGCAACAGTAACGGGATAGAGACCCAGTACTTC.

Note on this clonotype: An end of the junction differs from the germline gene, which may be a read error. The chain couples TRBV7-8 to TRBJ2-3, with D perhaps TRBD1 (5 bases). Germline V lookup: CDR1 SGHVS, CDR2 FQNEAQ. This CDR3 comprises 12 residues. The CDR3 reads CACSQDTDTQNF. As DNA, the CDR3 is TGTGCCTGCAGCCAGGACACAGATACGCAGAATTTT.

This clonotype was recorded a few times. This sequence joins TRBV20-1 and TRBJ2-7, with 13 bases aligning to TRBD2. From germline, CDR1 is DFQATT and CDR2 SNEGSKA (reference sequence). V lost 4 bases, J lost 7 bases, and 13 bases stayed unmatched. This CDR3 spans 16 amino acids. This CDR3 reads CSAKVTSGGASREQYF. In DNA form, the CDR3 reads TGCAGTGCTAAGGTTACTAGCGGGGGGGCATCCCGTGAGCAGTACTTC.

The rearrangement joins TRBV6-5 to TRBJ1-3; D remains unclear. This CDR3 has 16 amino acids. Trimming cost V 0 bases and J 0 bases, with 9 bases left between them. Germline CDR1 reads MNHEY; CDR2 reads SVGAGI. This chain's CDR3 is CASSYSWLSSGNTIYF. The CDR3 bases are TGTGCCAGCAGTTACTCCTGGCTGAGCTCTGGAAACACCATATATTTT.

This clonotype was counted only a few times. The chain carries TRBV6-4 and TRBJ2-3, with 8 bases matching TRBD1. The CDR3 contains 15 residues. Trimming removed 3 bases from V and 5 bases from J; junction bases left unmatched: 7. CDR1 is MRHNA and CDR2 is SNTAGT in the germline V gene. CDR3 loop: CASSEQGAQGDTQYF. In nucleotides, the CDR3 is TGTGCCAGCAGTGAGCAGGGGGCGCAGGGAGATACGCAGTATTTT.

This clonotype was recorded a few times. V is TRBV12-3 or TRBV12-4 and J is TRBJ1-1; no clear D gene. The V end was cut by 3 bases, the J end by 8 bases, with 10 bases between. The CDR3 runs 12 residues. CDR3 sequence: CASSFQIGEAFF. DNA of the CDR3: TGTGCCAGCAGTTTCCAGATCGGAGAAGCTTTCTTT.

This clonotype was seen a few times. This chain joins TRBV2 and TRBJ1-6; TRBD1 is a possible D gene (5 bases). Trimming stripped 5 bases from V and 10 bases from J, with 15 bases between. The length of the CDR3 is 14 residues. CDR1 and CDR2 from the germline V gene are SNHLY and FYNNEI. CDR3 DNA: TGTGCCAGCAGTCGACAGCGTGGAGAGTCACCCCTCCACTTT. It is translated as CASSRQRGESPLHF. Using reference TRBV2 and TRBJ1-6 for the parts outside the CDR3, the full variable domain is EPEVTQTPSHQVTQMGQEVILRCVPISNHLYFYWYRQILGQKVEFLVSFYNNEISEKSEIFDDQFSVERPDGSNFTLKIRSTKLEDSAMYFCASSRQRGESPLHFGNGTRLTVT.

There are a few counts of this clonotype. The rearrangement uses TRBV19 and TRBJ1-6; a possible D gene is TRBD1 (6 bases). The CDR3 sequence is 15 residues long. CDR1 LNHDA and CDR2 SQIVND come from the germline V gene (reference sequence). V lost 4 bases, J lost 10 bases, and 17 bases lay in between. The CDR3 bases are TGTGCCAGTAGTAGCCAGACAGGTGATGGATCACCCCTCCACTTT. Amino acid sequence: CASSSQTGDGSPLHF.

Ten or more counts support this clonotype. The V and J genes are TRBV15 and TRBJ1-2, with 8 bases that match TRBD1. This CDR3 spans 13 amino acids. Per the germline V gene, CDR1 is LNHNV and CDR2 is YYDKDF (reference sequence). V gave up 2 bases and J gave up 7 bases; unmatched junction bases: 3. The CDR3: CATSRQGAGGYTF. In nucleotides, the CDR3 is TGTGCCACCAGCAGACAGGGGGCGGGTGGCTACACCTTC.

This clonotype has a count of ten or more. The chain joins TRBV20-1 to TRBJ2-5; 8 nucleotides agree with TRBD2. V gave up 6 bases and J gave up 4 bases; unmatched junction bases: 13. This CDR3 has 15 amino acids. CDR1 is DFQATT, CDR2 SNEGSKA, per germline (reference sequence). The CDR3 here is CSASGWTSLRETQYF. The CDR3 bases are TGCAGTGCGAGCGGCTGGACTAGCTTAAGAGAGACCCAGTACTTC.

This sequence joins TRBV14 and TRBJ2-5; possibly TRBD2 for D (6 bases). Germline CDR1 and CDR2: SGHDN and FVKESK. Trimming removed 1 base from V and 5 bases from J, with 14 bases in between. CDR3 size: 15 residues. The CDR3 nucleotides are TGTGCCAGCAGCCAAGGAGCGGGCCGGGCTGAGACCCAGTACTTC. It translates to CASSQGAGRAETQYF.

The chain joins TRBV12-3 or TRBV12-4 to TRBJ1-1, with D unclear. Trimming removed 8 bases at V and 1 base at J, with 26 bases between. This CDR3 is built from 18 residues. The CDR3 coding sequence is TGTGCCAGCGGCTCATCCCGGCCCCAAAAGGTGGGGAACACTGAAGCTTTCTTT. It specifies CASGSSRPQKVGNTEAFF.

This clonotype was counted a few times. This chain joins TRBV27 and TRBJ2-3, with D maybe TRBD1 (7 bases). This CDR3 spans 17 amino acids. The V gene's germline CDR1 is MNHEY and CDR2 SMNVEV (reference sequence). Trimming shortened V by 3 bases and J by 0 bases, and 16 bases separated the two germline ends. The CDR3 reads CASSFGGTAASTDTQYF. The CDR3 bases are TGTGCCAGCAGTTTTGGGGGGACAGCAGCTAGCACAGATACGCAGTATTTT.

The V gene is TRBV6-5, the J gene TRBJ1-5; the D gene is possibly TRBD1 (5 bases). This CDR3 is 14 amino acids long. V dropped 2 bases and J dropped 5 bases, with 10 bases sitting between them. The V gene's germline CDR1 is MNHEY and CDR2 SVGAGI. CDR3 nucleotides: TGTGCCAGCAGTTACGGGGGGGGAGATCAGCCCCAGCATTTT. Protein: CASSYGGGDQPQHF.

This clonotype has at least ten counts. V is TRBV29-1 and J is TRBJ2-5; either TRBD1 or TRBD2 may supply D (6 bases each). Germline lookup yields CDR1 SQVTM and CDR2 ANQGSEA. Trimming took 6 bases from V and 4 from J, leaving 9 bases between them. This CDR3 contains 11 residues. CDR3 protein: CSVRGVETQYF. The CDR3 DNA follows: TGCAGCGTGAGGGGGGTAGAGACCCAGTACTTC.

This clonotype has just a few counts. This chain links TRBV7-9 with TRBJ2-7; weak D call: TRBD1 (5 bases). CDR3 length: 15 amino acids. V gave up 2 bases and J gave up 5 bases, with 16 bases separating them. Germline-derived CDR1 and CDR2 are SEHNR and FQNEAQ (reference sequence). The CDR3 loop reads CASSLMGPWSNEQYF. The CDR3 nucleotides read TGTGCCAGCAGCTTAATGGGGCCTTGGAGTAACGAGCAGTACTTC.

The genes are TRBV10-3 and TRBJ2-1; D is perhaps TRBD1 (7 bases). The CDR3 contains 14 residues. CDR1 is ENHRY and CDR2 is SYGVKD in the germline V gene. Trimming shortened V by 6 bases and J by 2 bases, and 11 bases separated the two germline ends. The CDR3 nucleotides read TGTGCCATCAGAGGGGGGACAGCCTACAATGAGCAGTTCTTC. Translation gives CAIRGGTAYNEQFF.

This clonotype occurred a few times. The chain joins TRBV4-3 to TRBJ2-5; 15 nucleotides match TRBD2. This CDR3 contains 18 residues. CDR1 and CDR2 from the germline V gene are LGHNA and YSLEER. J was trimmed by 5 bases and V by 3 bases; bases with no gene match: 10. The CDR3 loop reads CASSQQWTSGRALETQYF. The DNA of the CDR3 is TGCGCCAGCAGCCAGCAATGGACTAGCGGGAGGGCCTTGGAGACCCAGTACTTC.

V usage is TRBV7-9 and J usage is TRBJ2-1; 13 positions agree with TRBD2. V was pared by 5 bases and J by 6 bases, with 4 bases of the junction left unmatched. The CDR3 length is 15 residues. Germline CDR1 and CDR2: SEHNR and FQNEAQ (reference sequence). The CDR3 spells CASSRTSGGSNEQFF. CDR3 nucleotide sequence: TGTGCCAGCAGCCGGACTAGCGGGGGCTCCAATGAGCAGTTCTTC.

The CDR3 DNA follows: TGCAGTGCTAGATTTCGCGGCACGAACACCGGGGAGCTGTTTTTT. Its protein is CSARFRGTNTGELFF. The V and J genes are TRBV20-1 and TRBJ2-2, with D hard to call. CDR3 length: 15 residues. Per the germline V gene, CDR1 is DFQATT and CDR2 is SNEGSKA (reference sequence). V was clipped by 2 bases and J by 0 bases, with 10 bases between them.

The table lists this clonotype with a few counts. The gene calls are TRBV20-1 and TRBJ2-5; the D is unclear. CDR3 size: 12 residues. Trimming left V 5 bases short and J 1 base short, with 8 bases between. CDR1 is DFQATT, CDR2 SNEGSKA, per germline (reference sequence). The DNA of the CDR3 is TGCAGTGCTGGACGGCTCCAAGAGACCCAGTACTTC. Residues: CSAGRLQETQYF.